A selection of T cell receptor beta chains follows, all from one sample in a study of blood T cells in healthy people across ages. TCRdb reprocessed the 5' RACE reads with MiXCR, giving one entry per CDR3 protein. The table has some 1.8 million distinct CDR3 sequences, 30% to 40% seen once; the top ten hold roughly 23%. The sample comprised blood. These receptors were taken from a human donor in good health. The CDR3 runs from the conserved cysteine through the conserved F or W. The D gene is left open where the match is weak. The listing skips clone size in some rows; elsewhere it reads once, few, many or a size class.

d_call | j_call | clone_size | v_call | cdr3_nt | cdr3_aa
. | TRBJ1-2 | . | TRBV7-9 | TGTGCCAGCAGCTTCAATAGTGGCTACACCTTC | CASSFNSGYTF
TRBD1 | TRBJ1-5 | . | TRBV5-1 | TGCGCCAGCAGCTTGGGGACAGGGGTAAGACAGCCCCAGCATTTT | CASSLGTGVRQPQHF
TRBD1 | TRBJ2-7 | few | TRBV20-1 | TGCAGTGCTAGAGACTCCGGGACAGGGATGGGTGAGCAGTACTTC | CSARDSGTGMGEQYF
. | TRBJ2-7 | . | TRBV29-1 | TGCAGCGTTGTTACGATCTACGAGCAGTACTTC | CSVVTIYEQYF
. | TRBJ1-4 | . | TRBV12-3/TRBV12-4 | TGTGCCAGCAGTTTAACTGGGGGGGCGCGGGTCCCGGATGAAAAACGGTTTTTT | CASSLTGGARVPDEKRFF
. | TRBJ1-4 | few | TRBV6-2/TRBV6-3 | TGTGCCAGCAGTCTTGACGAACGACTAGCAACTAATGAAAAACTGTTTTTT | CASSLDERLATNEKLFF
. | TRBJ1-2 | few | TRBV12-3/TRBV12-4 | TGTGCCAGCAGTTTCGAGAATAACTATGGCTACACCTTC | CASSFENNYGYTF
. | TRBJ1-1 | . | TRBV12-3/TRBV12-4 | TGTGCCAGCAGTTTTTTGGGGGATTTGGCTTTCTTT | CASSFLGDLAFF
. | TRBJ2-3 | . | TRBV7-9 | TGTGCCAGCAGCTTGGGAATAGATACGCAGTATTTT | CASSLGIDTQYF
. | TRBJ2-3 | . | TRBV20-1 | TGCAGTCCCCCCAGCAGGTCAGATACGCAGTATTTT | CSPPSRSDTQYF
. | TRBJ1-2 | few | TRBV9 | TGTGCCAGCAGCGTAGTACCCGACAGTAACTATGGCTACACCTTC | CASSVVPDSNYGYTF
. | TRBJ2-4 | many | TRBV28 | TGTGCCAGCAGTTTTGGGGGCGGAATCGACATTCAGTACTTC | CASSFGGGIDIQYF
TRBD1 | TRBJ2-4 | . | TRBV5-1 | TGCGCCAGCAGCTTGGAAGGCCAGGGGGCGCTTGAGCAGTACTTC | CASSLEGQGALEQYF
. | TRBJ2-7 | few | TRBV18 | TGTGCCAGCTCACCATTGGGATGGGGGTCCTACGAGCAGTACTTC | CASSPLGWGSYEQYF
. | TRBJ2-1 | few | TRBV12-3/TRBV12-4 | TGTGCCAGCTGCGGGGGCCCCTCCTACAATGAGCAGTTCTTC | CASCGGPSYNEQFF
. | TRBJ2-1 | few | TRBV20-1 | TGCAGTGCTAGAGCGCGGGGCGGTTACAATGAGCAGTTCTTC | CSARARGGYNEQFF
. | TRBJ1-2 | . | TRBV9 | TGTGCCAGCAGCGCTGCAATAGCTTGGGACCTCTATGGCTACACCTTC | CASSAAIAWDLYGYTF
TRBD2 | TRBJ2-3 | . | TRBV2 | TGTGCCAGCATGGGACTACACACAGATACGCAGTATTTT | CASMGLHTDTQYF
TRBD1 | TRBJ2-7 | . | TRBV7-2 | TGTGCCAGCAGAGGGACAGGGGCACTTTTCTACGAGCAGTACTTC | CASRGTGALFYEQYF
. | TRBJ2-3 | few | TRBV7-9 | TGTGCCAGCAGGCCTAGGGGGACCTTGAACACAGATACGCAGTATTTT | CASRPRGTLNTDTQYF
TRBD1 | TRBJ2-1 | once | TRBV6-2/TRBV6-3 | TGTGCCAGCAGTTCCGGGACAGGGAGTGACAATGAGCAGTTCTTC | CASSSGTGSDNEQFF
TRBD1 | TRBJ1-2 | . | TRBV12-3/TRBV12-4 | TGTGCCAGCAGGGGGGACAGGCTGGGCTACACCTTC | CASRGDRLGYTF
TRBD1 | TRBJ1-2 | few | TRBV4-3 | TGCGCCAGCAGCCAAGATATCCAGGGGGCAGTGCTGTATGGCTACACCTTC | CASSQDIQGAVLYGYTF
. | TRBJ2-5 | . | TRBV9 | TGTGCCAGCAGCGTAGATTACAGGGTTGTGACCCAGTACTTC | CASSVDYRVVTQYF
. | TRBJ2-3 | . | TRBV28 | TGTGCCAGCAGTTCCTCTCTAGTCTCTTTCCCAGATACGCAGTATTTT | CASSSSLVSFPDTQYF
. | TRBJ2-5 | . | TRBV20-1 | TGCAGTGCCCCGGGACAAGGATACCACCAAGAGACCCAGTACTTC | CSAPGQGYHQETQYF
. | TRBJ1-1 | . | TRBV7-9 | TGTGCCAGCAGCTTAGCCCCGGGGTCTGAAGCTTTCTTT | CASSLAPGSEAFF
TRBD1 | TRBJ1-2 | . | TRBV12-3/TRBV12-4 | TGCGCCAGCAGTACATGGACAGGGATGAACTATGGCTACACCTTC | CASSTWTGMNYGYTF
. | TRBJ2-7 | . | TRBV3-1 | TGTGCCAGCAGCCCCAGGGATTGGGACCCCTACGAGCAGTACTTC | CASSPRDWDPYEQYF